This T cell receptor (beta chain) is drawn from a study of blood T cell repertoires in COVID-19. The protocol was immunoSEQ multiplex PCR, while the TCRdb copy is restricted to in-frame clones and leaves out a portion. The table has over 25,000 clones, approximately 91% seen once. The CDR3 totals 15 residues. The germline gives CDR1 SGHTS, CDR2 YDEGEE. Trimming at V came to 2 bases and at J to 6 bases, leaving 8 bases not matched to a gene. Sequencing used peripheral blood. V usage is TRBV5-8 and J usage is TRBJ1-5; 7 bases agree with TRBD1. The receptor was isolated from a man aged 55 to 70 with acute or convalescent COVID-19. The CDR3 loop is CASSFGWDSLQPQHF. The CDR3 coding sequence is TGTGCCAGCAGCTTTGGTTGGGACAGTCTTCAGCCCCAGCATTTT.